The text below deals with one TCR beta chain. Its antigen is currently unknown. Relative to the germline gene, one junction end is altered; a read error may explain this. Germline V CDR1 and CDR2: DFQATT, SNEGSKA (reference sequence). The CDR3 is made up of 16 amino acids. MiXCR, run by TCRdb on the 5' RACE reads, gives a single entry per CDR3 protein. The profile covers approximately 600,000 distinct CDR3 sequences, with roughly 12% appearing a single time and just under 15% taken by the ten largest. The data were obtained in a study of T cells after yellow fever vaccination. Overall study findings and caveats: Subsequent to the booster, the majority of primary-vaccination clones reappeared (around 95% CD4, around 85% CD8).

Material: PBMCs, obtained on the day of the yellow fever booster vaccination. The source of this sequence is a man in his thirties or forties who received the YFV17D yellow fever vaccine. The J gene is TRBJ2-1, the V gene TRBV20-1; TRBD2 agrees at 7 bases. CDR3 bases: TGCTGTGCTAGTTCGGCTAGCGGAAGCTCCTACAATGAGCAGTTCTTC. This gives the protein CCASSASGSSYNEQFF.